This is a list of T cell receptor beta chains from one sample in a study of beta chain features in type 1 diabetes. Libraries were prepared by immunoSEQ multiplex PCR; TCRdb keeps only in-frame clonotypes and omits some of them. The table lists 850,000 to 900,000 clones, roughly 15% of them singletons. The sequenced sample was naive CD4+ T cells from blood. The receptors were gathered from a young woman in good health. Both conserved end residues are part of each CDR3. A D gene is named only where the DNA matches it firmly. A clone size is listed for some rows: how often the clone was seen (once, few, many), or a class if it is expanded.

cdr3_nt,cdr3_aa,j_call,clone_size,d_call,cdr3_length,v_call
TGTGCCAGCAGTTTAATTAGAGGGACTCCAGTTTTCAATGAGCAGTTCTTC,CASSLIRGTPVFNEQFF,TRBJ2-1,NA,NA,17,TRBV28
TGTGCCAGCAGTTTCAGACGAACGAACACCGGGGAGCTGTTTTTT,CASSFRRTNTGELFF,TRBJ2-2,NA,NA,15,TRBV27
TGTGCCAGCAGCTCGGACAGCCTTAGGGTAAACATTCAGTACTTC,CASSSDSLRVNIQYF,TRBJ2-4,few,NA,15,TRBV7-2
TGTGCCAGCCGTCCGACAGGGGTGCGGGGCTACACCTTC,CASRPTGVRGYTF,TRBJ1-2,NA,TRBD1,13,TRBV6-5
TGTGCCAGCAGTTTTCCGGGAACGGACTATGGCTACACCTTC,CASSFPGTDYGYTF,TRBJ1-2,once,NA,14,TRBV28
TGTGCCAGCAGTTTATATCTTAGCGAGTACGAGCAGTACTTC,CASSLYLSEYEQYF,TRBJ2-7,NA,NA,14,TRBV27
TGTGCCACCAGCAGTGGAGGTGCCTATGGCTACACCTTC,CATSSGGAYGYTF,TRBJ1-2,few,NA,13,TRBV15
TGTGCCAGCAGTCTCCGACGGGACAGGGGGCGCGAGGTGGGCAATCAGCCCCAGCATTTT,CASSLRRDRGREVGNQPQHF,TRBJ1-5,NA,TRBD1,20,TRBV28
TGTGCCAGCAGCCCGGGACAGGGGAGTAGCTACACCTTC,CASSPGQGSSYTF,TRBJ1-2,few,TRBD1,13,TRBV7-3
TGTGCCAGTAGTTGGCGGGACAACACAGATACGCAGTATTTT,CASSWRDNTDTQYF,TRBJ2-3,NA,NA,14,TRBV19
TGCGCCAGCAGCCAAGATTGGCCGGGGCCGGGATCCGAAAAACTGTTTTTT,CASSQDWPGPGSEKLFF,TRBJ1-4,few,NA,17,TRBV4-1
TGCGCCAGCAGCCGGGTAGTGGGGAGCAATCAGCCCCAGCATTTT,CASSRVVGSNQPQHF,TRBJ1-5,few,NA,15,TRBV4-3
TGTGCCAGTCACGACAGGGGGCATGAGCAGTTCTTC,CASHDRGHEQFF,TRBJ2-1,NA,TRBD1,12,TRBV19
TGTGCCAGCCGCGACAGGTTCTCAACCTACGAGCAGTACTTC,CASRDRFSTYEQYF,TRBJ2-7,NA,NA,14,TRBV27
TGTGCCAGCAGTTCTGGGACAGGGTATGCGCAGTACTTC,CASSSGTGYAQYF,TRBJ2-7,few,TRBD1,13,TRBV27
TGTGCCAGCAGTGAACCAGGACTAGCGGGGGAGCTGTTTTTT,CASSEPGLAGELFF,TRBJ2-2,few,TRBD2,14,TRBV6-1
TGTGCCAGCACCCATTCCGGGGGTAGCAATCAGCCCCAGCATTTT,CASTHSGGSNQPQHF,TRBJ1-5,NA,NA,15,TRBV6-1
TGTGCCAGCAGTTCAGGACAGCTCTATGGCTACACCTTC,CASSSGQLYGYTF,TRBJ1-2,few,NA,13,TRBV7-8
TGTGCCAGCAGCCCGGGTGGGACCCAGTACTTC,CASSPGGTQYF,TRBJ2-5,NA,NA,11,TRBV7-2
TGTGCCAGCACAACTCAGGGTTCGTATACTGAAGCTTTCTTT,CASTTQGSYTEAFF,TRBJ1-1,NA,NA,14,TRBV5-6
TGTGCCAGCAGCCCAAAGACTGGTGGAGGGGAGCAGTTCTTC,CASSPKTGGGEQFF,TRBJ2-1,few,NA,14,TRBV9
TGTGCCAGCAGTTTCCGGACAGGGGGTATTACAGGAGCCAAAAACATTCAGTACTTC,CASSFRTGGITGAKNIQYF,TRBJ2-4,few,TRBD1,19,TRBV28
TGTGCCAGCAGCCCTGGACAGGGGTTTGGCTACACCTTC,CASSPGQGFGYTF,TRBJ1-2,NA,TRBD1,13,TRBV7-3
TGTGCCAGCAGCCGGCAGACAGGAGGGTCCCATACGCAGTATTTT,CASSRQTGGSHTQYF,TRBJ2-3,few,NA,15,TRBV5-5